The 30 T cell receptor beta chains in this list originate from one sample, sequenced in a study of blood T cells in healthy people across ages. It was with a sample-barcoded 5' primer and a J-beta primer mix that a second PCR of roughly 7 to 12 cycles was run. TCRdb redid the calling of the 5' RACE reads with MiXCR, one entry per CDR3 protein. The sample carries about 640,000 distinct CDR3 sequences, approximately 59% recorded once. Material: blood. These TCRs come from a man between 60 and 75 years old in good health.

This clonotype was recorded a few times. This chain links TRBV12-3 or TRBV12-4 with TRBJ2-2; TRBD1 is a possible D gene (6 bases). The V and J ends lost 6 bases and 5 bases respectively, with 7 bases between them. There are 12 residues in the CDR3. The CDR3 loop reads CASSTGTGELFF. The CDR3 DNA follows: TGTGCCAGCAGCACAGGGACCGGGGAGCTGTTTTTT.

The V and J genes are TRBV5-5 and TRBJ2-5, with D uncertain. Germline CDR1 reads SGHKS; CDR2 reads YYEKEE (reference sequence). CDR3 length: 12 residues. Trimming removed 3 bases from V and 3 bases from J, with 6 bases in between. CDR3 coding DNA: TGTGCCAGCAGCTCCACAGAAGAGACCCAGTACTTC. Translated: CASSSTEETQYF. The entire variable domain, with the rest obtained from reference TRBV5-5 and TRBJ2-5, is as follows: DAGVTQSPTHLIKTRGQQVTLRCSPISGHKSVSWYQQVLGQGPQFIFQYYEKEERGRGNFPDRFSARQFPNYSSELNVNALLLGDSALYLCASSSTEETQYFGPGTRLLVL.

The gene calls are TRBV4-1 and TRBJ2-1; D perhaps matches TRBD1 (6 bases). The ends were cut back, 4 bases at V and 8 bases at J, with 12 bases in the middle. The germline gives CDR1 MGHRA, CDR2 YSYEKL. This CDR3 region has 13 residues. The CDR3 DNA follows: TGCGCCAGCAGCCGGCGGACAGTGGATGAGCAGTTCTTC. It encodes CASSRRTVDEQFF.

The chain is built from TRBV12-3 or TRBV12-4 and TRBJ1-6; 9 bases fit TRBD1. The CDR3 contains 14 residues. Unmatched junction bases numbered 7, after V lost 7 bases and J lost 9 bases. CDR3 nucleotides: TGTGCCAGCACCATGACAGGGGGAGGTTCACCCCTCCACTTT. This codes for CASTMTGGGSPLHF.

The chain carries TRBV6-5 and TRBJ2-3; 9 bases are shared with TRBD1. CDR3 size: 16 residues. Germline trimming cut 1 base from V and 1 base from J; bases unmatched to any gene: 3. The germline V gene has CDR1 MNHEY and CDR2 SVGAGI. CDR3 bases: TGTGCCAGCAGTTACTGGACAGGGGCCCGCACAGATACGCAGTATTTT. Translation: CASSYWTGARTDTQYF.

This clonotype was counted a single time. The CDR3 DNA is TGCAGTGCACCGGGACAGGGGACTAACTATGGCTACACCTTC. It specifies CSAPGQGTNYGYTF. The genes are TRBV20-1 and TRBJ1-2; the match to TRBD1 covers 10 bases. This CDR3 region has 14 residues. V lost 6 bases and J lost 0; bases outside the gene matches: 4. The germline V gene encodes CDR1 DFQATT and CDR2 SNEGSKA (reference sequence).

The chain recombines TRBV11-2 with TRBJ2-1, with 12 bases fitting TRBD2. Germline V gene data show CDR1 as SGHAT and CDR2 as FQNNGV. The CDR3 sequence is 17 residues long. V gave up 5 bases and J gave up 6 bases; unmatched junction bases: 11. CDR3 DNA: TGTGCCAGCAGCCTAGCGGCACTAGCGGGGGGTGGCAATGAGCAGTTCTTC. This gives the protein CASSLAALAGGGNEQFF.

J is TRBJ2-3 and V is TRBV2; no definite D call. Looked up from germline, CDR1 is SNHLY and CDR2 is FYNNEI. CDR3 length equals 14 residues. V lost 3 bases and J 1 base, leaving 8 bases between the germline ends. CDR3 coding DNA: TGTGCCAGCAGTGACAGCAGCCGCACAGATACGCAGTATTTT. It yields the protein CASSDSSRTDTQYF.

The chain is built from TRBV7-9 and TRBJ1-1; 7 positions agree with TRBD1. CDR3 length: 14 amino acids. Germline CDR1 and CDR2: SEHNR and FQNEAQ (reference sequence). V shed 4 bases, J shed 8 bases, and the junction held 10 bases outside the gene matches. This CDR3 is CASSWVPDREEAFF. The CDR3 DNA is TGTGCCAGCAGCTGGGTCCCAGACAGGGAGGAAGCTTTCTTT.

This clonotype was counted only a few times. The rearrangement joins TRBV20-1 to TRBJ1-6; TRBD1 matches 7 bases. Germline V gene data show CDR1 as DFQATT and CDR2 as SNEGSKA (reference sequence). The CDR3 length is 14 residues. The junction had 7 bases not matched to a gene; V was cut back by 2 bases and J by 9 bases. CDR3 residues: CSARSTGPGSPLHF. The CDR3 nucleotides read TGCAGTGCTAGATCGACAGGGCCTGGTTCACCCCTCCACTTT.

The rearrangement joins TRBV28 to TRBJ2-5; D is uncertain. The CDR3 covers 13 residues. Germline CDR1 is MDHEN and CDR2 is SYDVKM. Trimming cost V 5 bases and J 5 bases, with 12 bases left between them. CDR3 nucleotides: TGTGCCAGCAGTGCCGGTCGGATGGAGACCCAGTACTTC. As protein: CASSAGRMETQYF.

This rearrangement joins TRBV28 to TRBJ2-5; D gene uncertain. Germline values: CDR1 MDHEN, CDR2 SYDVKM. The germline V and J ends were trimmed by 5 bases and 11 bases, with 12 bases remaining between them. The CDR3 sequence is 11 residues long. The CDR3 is CASSLRGLQYF. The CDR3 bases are TGTGCCAGCAGTCTGCGTGGGCTGCAGTACTTC.

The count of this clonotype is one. The CDR3 protein is CASRRAGGSSYNEQFF. The CDR3 coding sequence is TGCGCCAGCAGACGAGCGGGGGGGAGCTCCTACAATGAGCAGTTCTTC. The J gene is TRBJ2-1, the V gene TRBV5-1; 10 bases fit TRBD2. This CDR3 has 16 amino acids. V shed 5 bases and J 0 bases; nucleotides not matched to a gene: 5. Per the germline V gene, CDR1 is SGHRS and CDR2 is YFSETQ.

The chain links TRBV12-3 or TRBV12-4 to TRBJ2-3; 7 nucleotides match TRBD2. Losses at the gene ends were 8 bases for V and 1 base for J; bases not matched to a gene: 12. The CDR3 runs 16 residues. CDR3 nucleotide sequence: TGTGCCAGCGGGTCTTCAGCGGGGATCCGCACAGATACGCAGTATTTT. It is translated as CASGSSAGIRTDTQYF.

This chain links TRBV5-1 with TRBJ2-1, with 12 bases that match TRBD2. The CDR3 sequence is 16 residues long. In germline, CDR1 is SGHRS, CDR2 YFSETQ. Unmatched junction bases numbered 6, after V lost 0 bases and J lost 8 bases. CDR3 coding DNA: TGCGCCAGCAGCTTGGCCCCTAGCGGGGGGGCGGATGAGCAGTTCTTC. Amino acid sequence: CASSLAPSGGADEQFF. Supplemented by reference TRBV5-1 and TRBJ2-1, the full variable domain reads KAGVTQTPRYLIKTRGQQVTLSCSPISGHRSVSWYQQTPGQGLQFLFEYFSETQRNKGNFPGRFSGRQFSNSRSEMNVSTLELGDSALYLCASSLAPSGGADEQFFGPGTRLTVL.

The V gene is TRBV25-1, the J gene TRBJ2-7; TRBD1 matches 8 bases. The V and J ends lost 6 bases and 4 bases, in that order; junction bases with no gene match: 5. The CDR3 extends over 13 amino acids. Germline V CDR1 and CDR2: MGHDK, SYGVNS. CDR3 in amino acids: CASRQGAGYEQYF. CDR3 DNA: TGTGCCAGCAGGCAGGGGGCTGGATACGAGCAGTACTTC.

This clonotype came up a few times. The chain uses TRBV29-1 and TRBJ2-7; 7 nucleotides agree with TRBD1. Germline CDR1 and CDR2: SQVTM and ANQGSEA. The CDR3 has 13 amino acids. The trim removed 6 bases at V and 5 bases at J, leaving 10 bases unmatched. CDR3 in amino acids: CSVAGQALDEQYF. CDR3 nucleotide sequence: TGCAGCGTCGCCGGACAGGCCCTGGACGAGCAGTACTTC.

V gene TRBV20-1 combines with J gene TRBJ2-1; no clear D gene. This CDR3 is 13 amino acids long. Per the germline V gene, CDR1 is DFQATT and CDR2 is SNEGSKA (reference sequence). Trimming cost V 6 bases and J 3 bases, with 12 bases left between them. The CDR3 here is CSAVVAFYNEQFF. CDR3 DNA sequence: TGCAGTGCCGTCGTGGCGTTCTACAATGAGCAGTTCTTC.

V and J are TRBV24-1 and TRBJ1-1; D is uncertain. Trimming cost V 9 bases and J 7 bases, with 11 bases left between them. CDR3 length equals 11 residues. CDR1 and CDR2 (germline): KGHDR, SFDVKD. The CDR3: CATLGGGEAFF. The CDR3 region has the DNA TGTGCCACCTTGGGTGGTGGTGAAGCTTTCTTT.

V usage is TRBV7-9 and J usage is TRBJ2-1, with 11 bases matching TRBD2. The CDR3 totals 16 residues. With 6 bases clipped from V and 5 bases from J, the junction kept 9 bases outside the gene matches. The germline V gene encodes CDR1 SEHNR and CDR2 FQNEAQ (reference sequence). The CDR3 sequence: CASSLLAGGLDNEQFF. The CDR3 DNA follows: TGTGCCAGCAGTCTTTTAGCGGGAGGGCTTGACAATGAGCAGTTCTTC.

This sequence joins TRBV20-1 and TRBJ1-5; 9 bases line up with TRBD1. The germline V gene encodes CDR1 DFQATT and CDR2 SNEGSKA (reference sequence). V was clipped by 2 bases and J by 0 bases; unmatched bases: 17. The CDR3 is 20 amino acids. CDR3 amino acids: CSARRDRARGVRYSNQPQHF. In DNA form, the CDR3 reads TGCAGTGCTAGAAGGGACAGGGCGAGGGGGGTGAGGTATAGCAATCAGCCCCAGCATTTT.

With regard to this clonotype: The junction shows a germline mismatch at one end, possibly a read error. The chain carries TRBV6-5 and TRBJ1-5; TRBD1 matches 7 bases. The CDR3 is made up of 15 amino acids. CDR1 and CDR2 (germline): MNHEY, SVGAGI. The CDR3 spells CAGSEQGNSNQPQHF. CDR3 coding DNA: TGTGCCGGCAGTGAACAGGGGAATAGCAATCAGCCCCAGCATTTT.

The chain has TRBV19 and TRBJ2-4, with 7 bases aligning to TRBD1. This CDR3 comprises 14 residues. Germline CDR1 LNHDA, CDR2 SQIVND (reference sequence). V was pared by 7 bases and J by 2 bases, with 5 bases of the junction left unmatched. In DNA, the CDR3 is TGTGCCAGTACCCCGGGACAGTCCAAAAACATTCAGTACTTC. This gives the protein CASTPGQSKNIQYF.

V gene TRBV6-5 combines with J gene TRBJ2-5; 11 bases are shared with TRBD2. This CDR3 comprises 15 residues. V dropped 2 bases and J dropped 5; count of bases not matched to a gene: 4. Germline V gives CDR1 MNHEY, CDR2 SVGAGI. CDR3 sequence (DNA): TGTGCCAGCAGTTACCGTCTAGCGGGGGGTGAGACCCAGTACTTC. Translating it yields CASSYRLAGGETQYF.

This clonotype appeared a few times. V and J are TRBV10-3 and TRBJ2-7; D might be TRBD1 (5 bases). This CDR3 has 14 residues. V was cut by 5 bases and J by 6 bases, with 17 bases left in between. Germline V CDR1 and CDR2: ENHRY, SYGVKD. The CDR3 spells CAISYQGLPGEQYF. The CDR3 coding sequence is TGTGCCATCAGTTATCAGGGCCTGCCGGGCGAGCAGTACTTC.

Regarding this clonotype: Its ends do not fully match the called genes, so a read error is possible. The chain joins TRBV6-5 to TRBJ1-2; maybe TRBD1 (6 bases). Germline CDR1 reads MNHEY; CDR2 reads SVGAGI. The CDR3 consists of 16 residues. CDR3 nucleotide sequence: TGTGCCAGCAGTTACTCTCAGGGGAGACCTAACTATGGCCACACCTTC. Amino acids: CASSYSQGRPNYGHTF.

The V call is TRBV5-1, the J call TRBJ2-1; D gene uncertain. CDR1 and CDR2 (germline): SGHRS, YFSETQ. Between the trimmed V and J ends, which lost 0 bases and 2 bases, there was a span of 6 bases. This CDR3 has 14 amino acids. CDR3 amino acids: CASSLGEPYNEQFF. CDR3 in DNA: TGCGCCAGCAGCTTGGGGGAACCCTACAATGAGCAGTTCTTC.

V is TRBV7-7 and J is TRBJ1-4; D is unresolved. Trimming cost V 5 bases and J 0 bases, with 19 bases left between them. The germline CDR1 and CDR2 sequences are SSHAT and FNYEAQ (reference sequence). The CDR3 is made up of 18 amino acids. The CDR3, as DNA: TGTGCCAGCAGCCCTCCGACACATACAATTACAACTAATGAAAAACTGTTTTTT. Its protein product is CASSPPTHTITTNEKLFF.

The CDR3 sequence: CASSPPTGWDNEQFF. CDR3 sequence (DNA): TGCGCCAGCAGCCCCCCGACAGGGTGGGACAATGAGCAGTTCTTC. The chain couples TRBV4-1 to TRBJ2-1; 7 nucleotides align to TRBD1. The CDR3 totals 15 residues. In germline, CDR1 is MGHRA, CDR2 YSYEKL. V gave up 4 bases and J gave up 5 bases; unmatched junction bases: 8.

DNA of the CDR3: TGTGCCACCCGCCCTCACACCGGGGAGCTGTTTTTT. Its protein product is CATRPHTGELFF. The rearrangement joins TRBV10-3 to TRBJ2-2; no reliable D call. This CDR3 is built from 12 residues. Germline CDR1 reads ENHRY; CDR2 reads SYGVKD. V dropped 10 bases and J dropped 3 bases, with 9 bases sitting between them.